The rows below give T cell receptor beta chains drawn from one sample of a study of shared clonotypes between healthy human individuals. Clones were read by immunoSEQ multiplex PCR, and TCRdb kept only the in-frame ones, dropping some. Seen here are roughly 1 million clones, more than 65% observed once, and the top ten hold over 1.3%. Sequencing was performed on memory CD4+ T cells sorted from blood. Receptors originate from a man aged 18 to 29 in good health. Both conserved end residues are part of each CDR3. D genes are given only for firm matches. The size entry is marked missing in some rows and otherwise reads once, few, many or a size class.

len: 12
abundance: -
d_gene: -
v_gene: TRBV6-5
j_gene: TRBJ1-2
CDR3nt: TGTGCCAGCAGTTACTCGGGGGGTGGCTACACCTTC
CDR3aa: CASSYSGGGYTF

len: 14
abundance: -
d_gene: -
v_gene: TRBV7-2
j_gene: TRBJ1-3
CDR3nt: TGTGCCAGCAGCTTAGGGGTACTTGGAAACACCATATATTTT
CDR3aa: CASSLGVLGNTIYF

len: 18
abundance: -
d_gene: TRBD1
v_gene: TRBV27
j_gene: TRBJ2-6
CDR3nt: TGTGCCAGCACCCTATTGGGACAGGGGGCGTCTGGGGCCAACGTCCTGACTTTC
CDR3aa: CASTLLGQGASGANVLTF

len: 13
abundance: -
d_gene: -
v_gene: TRBV19
j_gene: TRBJ1-2
CDR3nt: TGTGCCAGTACCGATTTTGCAGACTATGGCTACACCTTC
CDR3aa: CASTDFADYGYTF

len: 11
abundance: -
d_gene: -
v_gene: TRBV7-8
j_gene: TRBJ1-5
CDR3nt: TGTGCCAGCAGCTTGTGGGGACCCCAGCATTTT
CDR3aa: CASSLWGPQHF

len: 12
abundance: few
d_gene: -
v_gene: TRBV9
j_gene: TRBJ1-1
CDR3nt: TGTGCCAGCAGCGTGGGGGACGGTGAAGCTTTCTTT
CDR3aa: CASSVGDGEAFF

len: 16
abundance: -
d_gene: -
v_gene: TRBV15
j_gene: TRBJ1-5
CDR3nt: TGTGCCACCAGCAGAGATCAGGACCTTAGCAATCAGCCCCAGCATTTT
CDR3aa: CATSRDQDLSNQPQHF

len: 15
abundance: -
d_gene: -
v_gene: TRBV5-4
j_gene: TRBJ2-3
CDR3nt: TGTGCCAGCAGCAACGGGGGTGCTAGCACAGATACGCAGTATTTT
CDR3aa: CASSNGGASTDTQYF

len: 14
abundance: medium-sized
d_gene: TRBD1
v_gene: TRBV19
j_gene: TRBJ1-4
CDR3nt: TGTGCCAGTAGTCAGGGGACAGCTAATGAAAAACTGTTTTTT
CDR3aa: CASSQGTANEKLFF

len: 17
abundance: -
d_gene: -
v_gene: TRBV28
j_gene: TRBJ1-2
CDR3nt: TGTGCCAGCAGTTTGGAGCGAATATCCGTCTCTAACTATGGCTACACCTTC
CDR3aa: CASSLERISVSNYGYTF

len: 12
abundance: once
d_gene: -
v_gene: TRBV7-9
j_gene: TRBJ1-5
CDR3nt: TGTGCCAGCAGCCCGTACAATCAGCCCCAGCATTTT
CDR3aa: CASSPYNQPQHF

len: 15
abundance: -
d_gene: -
v_gene: TRBV27
j_gene: TRBJ2-2
CDR3nt: TGTGCCAGCAGCAGAGCCGGACAGAACACCGGGGAGCTGTTTTTT
CDR3aa: CASSRAGQNTGELFF

len: 16
abundance: -
d_gene: TRBD1
v_gene: TRBV2
j_gene: TRBJ1-1
CDR3nt: TGTGCCAGCAGTGAAGGGTGGGGACAGGTGAACACTGAAGCTTTCTTT
CDR3aa: CASSEGWGQVNTEAFF

len: 14
abundance: -
d_gene: TRBD1
v_gene: TRBV10-3
j_gene: TRBJ2-7
CDR3nt: TGTGCCATCAGGAGGGGGACAGGGGCATTTGAGCAGTACTTC
CDR3aa: CAIRRGTGAFEQYF

len: 13
abundance: few
d_gene: -
v_gene: TRBV10-3
j_gene: TRBJ1-2
CDR3nt: TGTGCCATCAGTGAGACACTGAACTATGGCTACACCTTC
CDR3aa: CAISETLNYGYTF

len: 14
abundance: -
d_gene: -
v_gene: TRBV5-1
j_gene: TRBJ2-5
CDR3nt: TGCGCCAGCAGCTTGGGCCCGGGGCAAGAGACCCAGTACTTC
CDR3aa: CASSLGPGQETQYF

len: 15
abundance: -
d_gene: -
v_gene: TRBV5-1
j_gene: TRBJ2-1
CDR3nt: TGCGCCAGCAGCTTAGGAACTAGCACGAAGCAGGAGCAGTTCTTC
CDR3aa: CASSLGTSTKQEQFF

len: 15
abundance: -
d_gene: -
v_gene: TRBV19
j_gene: TRBJ2-1
CDR3nt: TGTGCCAGTAACCGGGCGAGGGGGGTCAACAATGAGCAGTTCTTC
CDR3aa: CASNRARGVNNEQFF

len: 13
abundance: once
d_gene: TRBD2
v_gene: TRBV6-5
j_gene: TRBJ2-1
CDR3nt: TGTGCCAGCAAAGAGACTAGCGGCAATGAGCAGTTCTTC
CDR3aa: CASKETSGNEQFF

len: 22
abundance: -
d_gene: TRBD2
v_gene: TRBV4-3
j_gene: TRBJ2-2
CDR3nt: TGCGCCAGCAGCCAAGAACTGAACACTCTAACCGTAGCGGGAGGGAATACCGGGGAGCTGTTTTTT
CDR3aa: CASSQELNTLTVAGGNTGELFF

len: 16
abundance: -
d_gene: TRBD1
v_gene: TRBV2
j_gene: TRBJ2-3
CDR3nt: TGTGCCAGCAGTGCGACCCGGGACAGAGTCACAGATACGCAGTATTTT
CDR3aa: CASSATRDRVTDTQYF

len: 15
abundance: -
d_gene: TRBD2
v_gene: TRBV5-1
j_gene: TRBJ2-1
CDR3nt: TGCGCCAGCAGCTCCAGTAGCGGGAGCTGGAATGAGCAGTTCTTC
CDR3aa: CASSSSSGSWNEQFF

len: 14
abundance: -
d_gene: TRBD1
v_gene: TRBV19
j_gene: TRBJ2-3
CDR3nt: TGTGCCAGTAGTCCCAACAGGGGGCTGGATACGCAGTATTTT
CDR3aa: CASSPNRGLDTQYF

len: 17
abundance: -
d_gene: TRBD1
v_gene: TRBV30
j_gene: TRBJ1-5
CDR3nt: TGTGCCTGGAGTGCGTTTTCCGGGACAGGCCTTAATCAGCCCCAGCATTTT
CDR3aa: CAWSAFSGTGLNQPQHF

len: 14
abundance: -
d_gene: -
v_gene: TRBV11-2
j_gene: TRBJ1-1
CDR3nt: TGTGCCAGCAGACGATCAGGGGATAGCACTGAAGCTTTCTTT
CDR3aa: CASRRSGDSTEAFF

len: 14
abundance: many
d_gene: -
v_gene: TRBV7-9
j_gene: TRBJ1-6
CDR3nt: TGTGCCAGCAGCTTGGGTGACAAAAATTCACCCCTCCACTTT
CDR3aa: CASSLGDKNSPLHF

len: 12
abundance: -
d_gene: -
v_gene: TRBV30
j_gene: TRBJ2-5
CDR3nt: TGTGCCTGGAGGACCGACCACGAGACCCAGTACTTC
CDR3aa: CAWRTDHETQYF

len: 13
abundance: -
d_gene: -
v_gene: TRBV4-2
j_gene: TRBJ2-7
CDR3nt: TGTGCCAGCAGCCAAACCCAGGGCTACGAGCAGTACTTC
CDR3aa: CASSQTQGYEQYF

len: 14
abundance: -
d_gene: TRBD1
v_gene: TRBV6-5
j_gene: TRBJ1-6
CDR3nt: TGTGCCAGCAGTTTGGGGACAGGGAATTCACCCCTCCACTTT
CDR3aa: CASSLGTGNSPLHF

len: 15
abundance: -
d_gene: -
v_gene: TRBV5-1
j_gene: TRBJ2-7
CDR3nt: TGCGCCAGCAGCTCCAGGGTAGCTGGTGCCGGCGAGCAGTACTTC
CDR3aa: CASSSRVAGAGEQYF

len: 15
abundance: -
d_gene: TRBD1
v_gene: TRBV19
j_gene: TRBJ2-2
CDR3nt: TGTGCCAGTAGTACCCGGGACAGGGCCACCGGGGAGCTGTTTTTT
CDR3aa: CASSTRDRATGELFF

len: 14
abundance: -
d_gene: -
v_gene: TRBV10-1
j_gene: TRBJ1-1
CDR3nt: TGCGCCAGCAGTGAGTCGAAGGAAAACACTGAAGCTTTCTTT
CDR3aa: CASSESKENTEAFF

len: 14
abundance: -
d_gene: -
v_gene: TRBV30
j_gene: TRBJ1-2
CDR3nt: TGTGCCTCCCCAGCCTCAGGGGAACTATATGGCTACACCTTC
CDR3aa: CASPASGELYGYTF

len: 14
abundance: -
d_gene: -
v_gene: TRBV5-1
j_gene: TRBJ2-3
CDR3nt: TGCGCCAGCAGCTTGAACAGTCCGTCAGATACGCAGTATTTT
CDR3aa: CASSLNSPSDTQYF

len: 14
abundance: -
d_gene: TRBD1
v_gene: TRBV11-3
j_gene: TRBJ2-7
CDR3nt: TGTGCCAGCAGCCATAGAGGACAGGGATCCGAGCAGTACTTC
CDR3aa: CASSHRGQGSEQYF

len: 15
abundance: -
d_gene: TRBD1
v_gene: TRBV2
j_gene: TRBJ1-1
CDR3nt: TGTGCCAGCAGTGTCAGGGGGCAAGGGAACACTGAAGCTTTCTTT
CDR3aa: CASSVRGQGNTEAFF

len: 14
abundance: -
d_gene: TRBD1
v_gene: TRBV5-1
j_gene: TRBJ2-2
CDR3nt: TGCGCCAGCAGGGACAGGGGGGACACCGGGGAGCTGTTTTTT
CDR3aa: CASRDRGDTGELFF